This TCR beta chain emerged from a study of T cell changes during pregnancy in multiple sclerosis. Method: immunoSEQ multiplex PCR; TCRdb's copy keeps in-frame clones and lacks some. The table has 90,000 to 100,000 clones, under 95% seen once. This CDR3 has 15 amino acids. Germline V CDR1 and CDR2: LNHDA, SQIVND (reference sequence). Germline trimming cut 4 bases from V and 9 bases from J; bases unmatched to any gene: 11. The sample consisted of peripheral blood, taken after pregnancy. This chain joins TRBV19 and TRBJ1-5; TRBD1 aligns across 8 bases. The source is a female donor in good health, enrolled as a control in a pregnancy study. The CDR3 is CASSTTGQVHWPQHF. The CDR3 region has the DNA TGTGCCAGTAGTACAACGGGACAGGTGCATTGGCCCCAGCATTTT. Variable domain in full (rest from reference TRBV19 and TRBJ1-5): DGGITQSPKYLFRKEGQNVTLSCEQNLNHDAMYWYRQDPGQGLRLIYYSQIVNDFQKGDIAEGYSVSREKKESFPLTVTSAQKNPTAFYLCASSTTGQVHWPQHFGDGTRLSIL.